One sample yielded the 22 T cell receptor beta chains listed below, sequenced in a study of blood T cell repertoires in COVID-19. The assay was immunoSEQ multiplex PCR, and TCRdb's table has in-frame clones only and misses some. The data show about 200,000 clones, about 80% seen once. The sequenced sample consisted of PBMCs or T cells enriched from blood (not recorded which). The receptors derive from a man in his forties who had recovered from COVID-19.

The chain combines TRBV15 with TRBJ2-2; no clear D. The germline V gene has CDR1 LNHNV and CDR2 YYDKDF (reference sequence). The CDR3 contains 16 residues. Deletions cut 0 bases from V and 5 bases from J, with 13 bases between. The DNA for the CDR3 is TGTGCCACCAGCAGAGATAGTAACCCCACGACCGGGGAGCTGTTTTTT. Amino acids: CATSRDSNPTTGELFF.

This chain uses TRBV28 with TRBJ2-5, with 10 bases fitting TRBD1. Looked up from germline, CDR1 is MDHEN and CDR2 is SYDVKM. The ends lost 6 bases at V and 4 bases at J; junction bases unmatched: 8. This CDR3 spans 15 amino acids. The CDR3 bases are TGTGCCAGCAGCCCGGGACAGGGGTTAATAGAGACCCAGTACTTC. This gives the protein CASSPGQGLIETQYF.

CDR3 sequence reads: CASSPPFGTGNQPQHF. For the CDR3, the DNA is TGTGCCAGCAGCCCACCATTCGGGACAGGAAATCAGCCCCAGCATTTT. The V and J genes are TRBV5-8 and TRBJ1-5, with 8 bases fitting TRBD1. With V trimmed by 4 bases and J by 4 bases, 10 bases remained unmatched. The CDR3 covers 16 residues. CDR1 and CDR2 (germline): SGHTS, YDEGEE.

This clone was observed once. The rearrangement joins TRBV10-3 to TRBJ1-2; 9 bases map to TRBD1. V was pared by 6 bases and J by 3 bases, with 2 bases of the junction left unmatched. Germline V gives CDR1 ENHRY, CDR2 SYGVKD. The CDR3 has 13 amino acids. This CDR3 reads CAISGTGHYGYTF. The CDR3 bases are TGTGCCATCAGCGGGACAGGGCACTATGGCTACACCTTC.

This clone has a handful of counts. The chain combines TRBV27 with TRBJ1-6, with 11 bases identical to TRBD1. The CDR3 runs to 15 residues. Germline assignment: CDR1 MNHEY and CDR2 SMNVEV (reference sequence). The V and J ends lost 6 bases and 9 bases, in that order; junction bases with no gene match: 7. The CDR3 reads CASRLTGTGGSPLHF. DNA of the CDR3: TGTGCCAGCAGATTAACCGGGACAGGGGGTTCACCCCTCCACTTT.

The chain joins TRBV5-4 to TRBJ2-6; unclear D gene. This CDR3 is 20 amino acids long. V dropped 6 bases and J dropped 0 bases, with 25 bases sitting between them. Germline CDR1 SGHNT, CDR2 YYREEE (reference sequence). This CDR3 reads CASIKSPGALSYSGANVLTF. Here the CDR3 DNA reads TGTGCCAGCATCAAAAGTCCCGGTGCATTGAGTTACTCTGGGGCCAACGTCCTGACTTTC.

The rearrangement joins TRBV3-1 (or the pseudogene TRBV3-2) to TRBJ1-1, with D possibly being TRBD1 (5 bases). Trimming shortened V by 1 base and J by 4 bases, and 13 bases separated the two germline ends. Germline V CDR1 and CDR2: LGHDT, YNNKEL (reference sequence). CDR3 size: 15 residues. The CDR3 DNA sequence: TGTGCCAGCAGCCAAGTTAAGGGGCCAGGCACTGAAGCTTTCTTT. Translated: CASSQVKGPGTEAFF.

CDR3: CASSAGPGQKETQYF. In nucleotides, the CDR3 is TGCGCCAGCAGCGCTGGACCGGGACAAAAAGAGACCCAGTACTTC. The rearrangement uses TRBV5-1 and TRBJ2-5; weak D call: TRBD1 (6 bases). Germline V gives CDR1 SGHRS, CDR2 YFSETQ. The CDR3 is 15 amino acids. Between the trimmed V and J ends, which lost 4 bases and 3 bases, there was a span of 16 bases.

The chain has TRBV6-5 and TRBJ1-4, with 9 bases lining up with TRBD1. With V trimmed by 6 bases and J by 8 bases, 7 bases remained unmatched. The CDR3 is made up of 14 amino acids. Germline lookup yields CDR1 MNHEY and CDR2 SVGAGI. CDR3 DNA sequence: TGTGCCAGCAGACAGGGGGCGCGACTCGAAAAACTGTTTTTT. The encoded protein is CASRQGARLEKLFF.

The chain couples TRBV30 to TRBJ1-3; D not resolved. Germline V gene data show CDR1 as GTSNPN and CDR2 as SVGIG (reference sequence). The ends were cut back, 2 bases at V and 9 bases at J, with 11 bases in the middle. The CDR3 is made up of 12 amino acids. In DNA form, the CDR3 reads TGTGCCTGGAGTCCAGGTGCGGGCACCATATATTTT. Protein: CAWSPGAGTIYF.

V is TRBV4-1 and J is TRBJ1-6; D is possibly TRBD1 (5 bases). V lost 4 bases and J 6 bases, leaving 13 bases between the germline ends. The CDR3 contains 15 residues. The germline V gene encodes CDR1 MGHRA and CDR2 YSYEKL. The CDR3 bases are TGCGCCAGCAGCCCTAGACAGAGCCTTAATTCACCCCTCCACTTT. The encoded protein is CASSPRQSLNSPLHF.

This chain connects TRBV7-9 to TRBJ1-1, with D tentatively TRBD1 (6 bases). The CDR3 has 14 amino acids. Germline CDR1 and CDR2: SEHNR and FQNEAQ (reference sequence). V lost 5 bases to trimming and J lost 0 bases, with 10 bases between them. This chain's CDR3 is CASSPTGLNTEAFF. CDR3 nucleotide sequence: TGTGCCAGCAGCCCGACAGGCTTGAACACTGAAGCTTTCTTT.

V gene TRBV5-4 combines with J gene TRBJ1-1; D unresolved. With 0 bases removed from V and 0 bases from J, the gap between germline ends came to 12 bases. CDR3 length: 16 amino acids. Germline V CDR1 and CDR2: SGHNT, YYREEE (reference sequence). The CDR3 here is CASSLALTEMNTEAFF. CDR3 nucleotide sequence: TGTGCCAGCAGCTTGGCCCTTACCGAGATGAACACTGAAGCTTTCTTT.

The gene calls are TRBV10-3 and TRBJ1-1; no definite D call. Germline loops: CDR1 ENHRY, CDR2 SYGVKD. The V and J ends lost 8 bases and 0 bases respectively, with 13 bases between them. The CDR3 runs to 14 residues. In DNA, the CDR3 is TGTGCCATCTCGAGGACTGAAATGAACACTGAAGCTTTCTTT. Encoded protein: CAISRTEMNTEAFF.

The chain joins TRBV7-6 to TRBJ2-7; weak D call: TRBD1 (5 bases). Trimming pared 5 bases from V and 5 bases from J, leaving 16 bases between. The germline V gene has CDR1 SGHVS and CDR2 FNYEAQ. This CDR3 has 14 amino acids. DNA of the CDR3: TGTGCCAGCAGCCAATTAACCCAGGGTCACGAGCAGTACTTC. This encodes CASSQLTQGHEQYF.

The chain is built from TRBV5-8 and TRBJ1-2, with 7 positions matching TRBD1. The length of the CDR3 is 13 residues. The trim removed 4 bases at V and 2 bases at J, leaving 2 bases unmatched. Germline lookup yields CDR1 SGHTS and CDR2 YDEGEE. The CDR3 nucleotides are TGTGCCAGCAGCCCGACAGGGAACTATGGCTACACCTTC. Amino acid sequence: CASSPTGNYGYTF.

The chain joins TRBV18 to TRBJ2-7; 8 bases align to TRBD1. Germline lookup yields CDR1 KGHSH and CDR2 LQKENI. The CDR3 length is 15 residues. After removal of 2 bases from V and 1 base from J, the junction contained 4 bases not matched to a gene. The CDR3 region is CASSPGTGGSYEQYF. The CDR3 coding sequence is TGTGCCAGCTCACCAGGAACAGGGGGTTCCTACGAGCAGTACTTC.

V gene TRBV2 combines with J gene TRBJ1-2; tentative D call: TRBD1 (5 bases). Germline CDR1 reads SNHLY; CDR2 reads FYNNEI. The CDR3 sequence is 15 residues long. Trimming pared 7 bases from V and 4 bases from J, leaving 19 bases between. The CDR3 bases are TGTGCCAGCACCCTGAGTAGGGGCGGTATCTATGGCTACACCTTC. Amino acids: CASTLSRGGIYGYTF.

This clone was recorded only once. The CDR3 coding sequence is TGTGCCTCCACCCCACAGACAGGGATTAACTATGGCTACACCTTC. It is translated as CASTPQTGINYGYTF. This chain joins TRBV30 and TRBJ1-2; 7 bases fit TRBD1. CDR3 length equals 15 residues. V was clipped by 7 bases and J by 1 base; unmatched bases: 12. CDR1 is GTSNPN, CDR2 SVGIG, per germline (reference sequence).

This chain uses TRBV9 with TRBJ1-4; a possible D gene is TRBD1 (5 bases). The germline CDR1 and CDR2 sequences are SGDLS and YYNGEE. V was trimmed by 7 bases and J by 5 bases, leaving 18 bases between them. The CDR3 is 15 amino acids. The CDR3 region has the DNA TGTGCCAGCGGCTTTCAGGGTGTAGGCAATGAAAAACTGTTTTTT. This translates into CASGFQGVGNEKLFF.

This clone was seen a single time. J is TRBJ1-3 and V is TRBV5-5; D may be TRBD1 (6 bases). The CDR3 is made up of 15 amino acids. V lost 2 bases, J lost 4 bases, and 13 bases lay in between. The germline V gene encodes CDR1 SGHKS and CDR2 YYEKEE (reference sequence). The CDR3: CASSLQGGRGNTIYF. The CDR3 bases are TGTGCCAGCAGCTTACAGGGTGGAAGAGGAAACACCATATATTTT.

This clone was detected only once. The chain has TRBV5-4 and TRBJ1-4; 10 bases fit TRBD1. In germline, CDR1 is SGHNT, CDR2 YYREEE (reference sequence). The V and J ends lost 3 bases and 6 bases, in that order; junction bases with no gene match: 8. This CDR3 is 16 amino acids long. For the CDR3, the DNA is TGTGCCAGCAGCTCAAACCTCGACAGGGGGCATGAAAAACTGTTTTTT. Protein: CASSSNLDRGHEKLFF.